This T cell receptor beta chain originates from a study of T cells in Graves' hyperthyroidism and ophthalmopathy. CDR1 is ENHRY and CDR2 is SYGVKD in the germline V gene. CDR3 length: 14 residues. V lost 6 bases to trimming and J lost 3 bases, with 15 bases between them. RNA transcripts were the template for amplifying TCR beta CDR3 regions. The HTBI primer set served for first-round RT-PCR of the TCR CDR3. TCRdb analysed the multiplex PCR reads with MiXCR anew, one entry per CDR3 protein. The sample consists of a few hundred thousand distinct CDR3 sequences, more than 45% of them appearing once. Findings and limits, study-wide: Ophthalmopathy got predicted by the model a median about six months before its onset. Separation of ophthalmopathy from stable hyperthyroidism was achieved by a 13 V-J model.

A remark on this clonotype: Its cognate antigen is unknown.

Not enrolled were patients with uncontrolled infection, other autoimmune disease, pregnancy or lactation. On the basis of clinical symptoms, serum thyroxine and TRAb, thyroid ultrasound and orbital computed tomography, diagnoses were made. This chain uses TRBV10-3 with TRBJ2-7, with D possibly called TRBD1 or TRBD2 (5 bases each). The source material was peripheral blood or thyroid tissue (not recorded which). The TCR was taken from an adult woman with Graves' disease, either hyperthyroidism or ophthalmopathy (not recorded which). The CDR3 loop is CAIRPGDDGYEQYF. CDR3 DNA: TGTGCCATCAGACCCGGGGACGACGGCTACGAGCAGTACTTC.